This TCR delta chain was recovered during a study of gamma-delta T cells after stem cell transplantation. J lost 0 bases, V lost 1 base, and 23 bases had no gene match. This CDR3 region has 20 residues. Germline CDR1 is TVYSNPD and CDR2 is GDNSRS (reference sequence). In its sample, this clone was seen a few times. TCRdb re-processed the RT-PCR reads via CATT. Of about 15,000 delta-chain clones in the sample, 9% to 9.5% were seen once. This sequence was found in a human donor. It is not recorded whose cells these are; they may come from a transplant donor. The V and J genes are TRDV3 and TRDJ1, with 7 bases matching TRDD3. The sample was gamma-delta T cells. Written as DNA, the CDR3 is TGTGCCTTTATGCACGGAGAGGGGGGTTTTGGGGGACGTTACACCGATAAACTCATCTTT. Translating it yields CAFMHGEGGFGGRYTDKLIF. The full variable domain, its missing parts supplied by reference TRDV3 and TRDJ1, is CDKVTQSSPDQTVASGSEVVLLCTYDTVYSNPDLFWYRIRPDYSFQFVFYGDNSRSEGADFTQGRFSVKHILTQKAFHLVISPVRTEDSATYYCAFMHGEGGFGGRYTDKLIFGKGTRVTVEP.